This T cell receptor (beta chain) was retrieved from a study of T cells in Graves' hyperthyroidism and ophthalmopathy. Looked up from germline, CDR1 is MGHDK and CDR2 is SYGVNS. Trimming removed 2 bases from V and 9 bases from J, with 14 bases in between. There are 14 residues in the CDR3. Amplified regions were TCR beta CDR3 sequences from RNA transcripts. Carried out on the TCR CDR3, a first-round RT-PCR used the HTBI primer set. TCRdb re-called the multiplex PCR reads with MiXCR, one entry per CDR3 protein. This table holds almost 600,000 distinct CDR3 sequences, approximately 15% found once. The sample holds many counts of this clonotype.

The clonotype comes from a woman aged 30 to 39 with Graves' hyperthyroidism that later progressed to Graves' ophthalmopathy. V gene TRBV25-1 combines with J gene TRBJ2-1; TRBD2 might be the D (6 bases). Sequencing input: blood. This CDR3 reads CASSEVGGVGEQFF. The CDR3, as DNA: TGTGCCAGCAGTGAAGTGGGCGGGGTGGGTGAGCAGTTCTTC.